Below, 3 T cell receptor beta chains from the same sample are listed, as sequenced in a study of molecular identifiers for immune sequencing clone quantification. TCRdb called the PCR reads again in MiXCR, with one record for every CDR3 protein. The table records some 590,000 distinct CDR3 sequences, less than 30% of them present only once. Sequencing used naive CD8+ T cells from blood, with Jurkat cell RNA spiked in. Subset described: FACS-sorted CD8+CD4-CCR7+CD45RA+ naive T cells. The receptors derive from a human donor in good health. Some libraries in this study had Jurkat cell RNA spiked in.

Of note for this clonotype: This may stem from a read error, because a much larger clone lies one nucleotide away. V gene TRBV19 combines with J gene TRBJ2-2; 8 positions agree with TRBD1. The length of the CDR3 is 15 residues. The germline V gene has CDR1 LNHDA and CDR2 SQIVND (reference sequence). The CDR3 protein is CASSILDRDTGELLF. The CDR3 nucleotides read TGTGCCAGTAGTATATTGGACAGGGACACCGGGGAGCTGCTTTTT.

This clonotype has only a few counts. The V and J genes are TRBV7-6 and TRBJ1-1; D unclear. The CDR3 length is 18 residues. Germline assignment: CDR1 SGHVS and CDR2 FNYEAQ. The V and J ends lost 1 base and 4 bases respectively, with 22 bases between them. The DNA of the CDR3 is TGTGCCAGCAGCTTAGTCGTCACCCCGGGGTCGGGGAGCACTGAAGCTTTCTTT. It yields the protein CASSLVVTPGSGSTEAFF.

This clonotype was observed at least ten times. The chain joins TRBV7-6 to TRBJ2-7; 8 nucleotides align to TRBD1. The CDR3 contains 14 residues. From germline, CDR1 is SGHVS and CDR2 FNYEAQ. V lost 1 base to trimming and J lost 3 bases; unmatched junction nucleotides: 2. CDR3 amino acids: CASSLEDRVYEQYF. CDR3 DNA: TGTGCCAGCAGCTTAGAGGACAGGGTCTACGAGCAGTACTTC.